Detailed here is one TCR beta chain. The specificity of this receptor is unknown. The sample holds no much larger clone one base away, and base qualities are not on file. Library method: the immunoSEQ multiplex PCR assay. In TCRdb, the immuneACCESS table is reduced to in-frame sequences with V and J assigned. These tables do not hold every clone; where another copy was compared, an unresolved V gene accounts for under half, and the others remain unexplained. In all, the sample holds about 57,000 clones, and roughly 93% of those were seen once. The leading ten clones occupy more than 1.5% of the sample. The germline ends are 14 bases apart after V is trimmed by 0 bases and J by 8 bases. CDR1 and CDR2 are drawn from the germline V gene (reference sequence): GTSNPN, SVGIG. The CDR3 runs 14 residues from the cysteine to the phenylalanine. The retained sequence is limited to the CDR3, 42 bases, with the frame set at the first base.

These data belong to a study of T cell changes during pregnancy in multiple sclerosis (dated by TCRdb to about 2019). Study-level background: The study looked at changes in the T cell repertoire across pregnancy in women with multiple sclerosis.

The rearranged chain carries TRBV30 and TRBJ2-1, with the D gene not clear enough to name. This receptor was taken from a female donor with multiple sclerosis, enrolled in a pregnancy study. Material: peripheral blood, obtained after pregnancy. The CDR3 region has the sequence CAWSVVESSDEQFF. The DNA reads TGTGCCTGGAGTGTAGTTGAATCGTCGGATGAGCAGTTCTTC.